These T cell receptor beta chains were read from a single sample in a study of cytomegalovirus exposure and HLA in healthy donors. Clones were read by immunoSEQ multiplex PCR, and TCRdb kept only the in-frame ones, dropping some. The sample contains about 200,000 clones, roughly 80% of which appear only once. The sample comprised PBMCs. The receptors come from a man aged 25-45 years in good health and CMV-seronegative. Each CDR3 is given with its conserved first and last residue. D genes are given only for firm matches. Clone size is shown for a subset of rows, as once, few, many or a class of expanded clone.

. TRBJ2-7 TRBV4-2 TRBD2 CASSQDLAGGPYEQYF TGTGCCAGCAGCCAAGACCTAGCGGGGGGGCCCTACGAGCAGTACTTC
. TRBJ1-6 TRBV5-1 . CASSPGLGNSPLHF TGCGCCAGCAGCCCGGGACTTGGGAATTCACCCCTCCACTTT
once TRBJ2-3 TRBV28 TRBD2 CASTLGRLAVSSTDTQYF TGTGCCAGCACCCTGGGGAGACTAGCGGTATCTAGCACAGATACGCAGTATTTT
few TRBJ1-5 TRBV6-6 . CASSYSGGGQPQHF TGTGCCAGCAGTTACTCCGGGGGGGGTCAGCCCCAGCATTTT
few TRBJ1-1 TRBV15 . CATSYRRNTEAFF TGTGCCACCAGTTACAGGAGGAACACTGAAGCTTTCTTT
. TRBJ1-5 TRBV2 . CASSPKSNQPQHF TGTGCCAGCAGTCCTAAAAGCAATCAGCCCCAGCATTTT
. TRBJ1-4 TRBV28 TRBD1 CASSVLVLWGQNSFDEKLFF TGTGCCAGCAGTGTATTGGTCCTTTGGGGACAGAATTCCTTTGATGAAAAACTGTTTTTT
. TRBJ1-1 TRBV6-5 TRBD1 CASRGQPVNTEAFF TGTGCCAGCAGGGGACAGCCCGTGAACACTGAAGCTTTCTTT
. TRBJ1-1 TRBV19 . CASRTRELTEAFF TGTGCCAGTAGGACCCGGGAGCTAACTGAAGCTTTCTTT
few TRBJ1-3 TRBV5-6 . CASSPYGQLGNTIYF TGTGCCAGCAGCCCTTATGGACAGCTAGGAAACACCATATATTTT
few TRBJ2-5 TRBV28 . CASSPPGIQETQYF TGTGCCAGCAGTCCCCCGGGGATCCAAGAGACCCAGTACTTC
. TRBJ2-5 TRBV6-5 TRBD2 CASSYQAGAGETQYF TGTGCCAGCAGTTATCAAGCGGGGGCCGGGGAGACCCAGTACTTC